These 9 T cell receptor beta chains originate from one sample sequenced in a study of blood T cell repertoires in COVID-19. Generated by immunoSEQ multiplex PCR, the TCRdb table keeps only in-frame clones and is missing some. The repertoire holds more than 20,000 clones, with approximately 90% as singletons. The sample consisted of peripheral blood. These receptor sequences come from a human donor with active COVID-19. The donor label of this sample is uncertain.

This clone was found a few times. CDR3 region: CASRTGLGDTEAFF. The CDR3 region has the DNA TGTGCCAGCAGGACAGGGCTGGGTGACACTGAAGCTTTCTTT. The rearrangement joins TRBV2 to TRBJ1-1; 7 bases match TRBD1. The V gene's germline CDR1 is SNHLY and CDR2 FYNNEI. This CDR3 contains 14 residues. V shed 6 bases, J shed 3 bases, and the junction held 7 bases outside the gene matches.

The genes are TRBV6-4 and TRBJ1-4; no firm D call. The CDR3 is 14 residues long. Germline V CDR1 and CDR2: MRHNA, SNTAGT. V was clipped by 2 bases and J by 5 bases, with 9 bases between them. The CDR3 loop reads CASSDVGRNEKLFF. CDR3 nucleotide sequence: TGTGCCAGCAGTGACGTCGGTAGAAATGAAAAACTGTTTTTT.

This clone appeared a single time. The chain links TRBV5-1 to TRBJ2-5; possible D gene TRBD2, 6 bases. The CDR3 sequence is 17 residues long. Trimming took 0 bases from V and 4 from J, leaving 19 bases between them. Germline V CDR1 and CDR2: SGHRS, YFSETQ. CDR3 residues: CASSLEGTPTGTETQYF. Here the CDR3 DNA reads TGCGCCAGCAGCTTGGAAGGGACTCCGACGGGGACAGAGACCCAGTACTTC.

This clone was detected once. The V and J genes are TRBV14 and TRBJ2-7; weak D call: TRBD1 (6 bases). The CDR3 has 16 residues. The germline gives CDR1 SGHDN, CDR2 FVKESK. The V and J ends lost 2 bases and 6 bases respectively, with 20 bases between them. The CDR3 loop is CASSQLRSGGASEQYF. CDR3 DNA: TGTGCCAGCAGCCAACTTAGAAGTGGGGGCGCGTCCGAGCAGTACTTC.

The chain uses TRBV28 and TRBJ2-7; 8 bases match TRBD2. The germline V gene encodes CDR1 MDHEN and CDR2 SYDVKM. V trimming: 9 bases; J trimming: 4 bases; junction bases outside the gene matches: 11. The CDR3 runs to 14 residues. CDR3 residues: CASRGGSGGYEQYF. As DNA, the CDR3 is TGTGCCAGTCGTGGGGGGAGCGGGGGTTACGAGCAGTACTTC.

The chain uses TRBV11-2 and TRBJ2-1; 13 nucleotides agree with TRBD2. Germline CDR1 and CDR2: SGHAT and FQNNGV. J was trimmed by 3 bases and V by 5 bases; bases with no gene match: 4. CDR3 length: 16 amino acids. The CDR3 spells CASSPTSGGFYNEQFF. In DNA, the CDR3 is TGTGCCAGCAGCCCGACTAGCGGGGGGTTCTACAATGAGCAGTTCTTC.

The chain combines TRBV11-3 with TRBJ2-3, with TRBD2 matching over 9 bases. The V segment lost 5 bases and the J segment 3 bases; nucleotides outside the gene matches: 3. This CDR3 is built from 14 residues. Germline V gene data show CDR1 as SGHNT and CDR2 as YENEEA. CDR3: CASSRSGSTDTQYF. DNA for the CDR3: TGTGCCAGCAGCCGTAGCGGGAGTACAGATACGCAGTATTTT.

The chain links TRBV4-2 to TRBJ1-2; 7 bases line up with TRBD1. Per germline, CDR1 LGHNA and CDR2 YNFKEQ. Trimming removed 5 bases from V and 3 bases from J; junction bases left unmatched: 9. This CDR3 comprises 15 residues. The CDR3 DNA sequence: TGTGCCAGCAGCTCGGGACAGAGAGGATACTATGGCTACACCTTC. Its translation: CASSSGQRGYYGYTF.

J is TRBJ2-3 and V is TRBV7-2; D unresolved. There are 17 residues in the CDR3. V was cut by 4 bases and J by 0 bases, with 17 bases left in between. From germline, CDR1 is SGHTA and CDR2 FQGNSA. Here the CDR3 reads CASSYRPRATSTDTQYF. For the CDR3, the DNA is TGTGCCAGCAGCTACCGACCGCGTGCGACTAGCACAGATACGCAGTATTTT.